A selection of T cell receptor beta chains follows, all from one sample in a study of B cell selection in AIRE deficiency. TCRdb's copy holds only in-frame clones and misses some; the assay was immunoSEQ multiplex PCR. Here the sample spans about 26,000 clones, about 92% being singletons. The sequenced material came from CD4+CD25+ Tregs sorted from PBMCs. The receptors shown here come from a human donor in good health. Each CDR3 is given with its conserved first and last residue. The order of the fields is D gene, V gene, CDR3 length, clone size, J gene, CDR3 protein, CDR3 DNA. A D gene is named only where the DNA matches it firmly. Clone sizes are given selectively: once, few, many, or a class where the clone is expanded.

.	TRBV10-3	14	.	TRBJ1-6	CAATTGIDNSPLHF	TGTGCCGCGACAACAGGGATCGATAATTCACCCCTCCACTTT
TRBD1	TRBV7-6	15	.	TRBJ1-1	CASSLEDRGGTEAFF	TGTGCCAGCAGCTTAGAGGACAGGGGAGGCACTGAAGCTTTCTTT
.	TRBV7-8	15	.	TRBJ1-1	CASSLVSIPGRGAFF	TGTGCCAGCAGCTTAGTGAGCATCCCAGGCCGGGGAGCTTTCTTT
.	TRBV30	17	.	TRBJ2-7	CAWSVGRYSSSSYEQYF	TGTGCCTGGAGTGTAGGGCGATACTCGTCTAGCTCCTACGAGCAGTACTTC
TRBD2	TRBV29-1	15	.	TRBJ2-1	CSLLLAGSSYNEQFF	TGCAGCCTGCTCTTAGCGGGGAGCTCCTACAATGAGCAGTTCTTC
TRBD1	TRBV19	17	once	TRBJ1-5	CASSMGPAGGSNQPQHF	TGTGCCAGTAGTATGGGCCCGGCAGGGGGTAGCAATCAGCCCCAGCATTTT
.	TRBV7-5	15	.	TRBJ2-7	CVRSQTRTESYEQYF	TGTGTCAGAAGCCAGACTCGGACAGAGTCCTACGAGCAGTACTTC
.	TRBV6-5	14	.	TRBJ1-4	CASTKMGGGEKLFF	TGTGCCAGCACCAAGATGGGTGGAGGTGAAAAACTGTTTTTT
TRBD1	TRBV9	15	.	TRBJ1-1	CASSGGDSLNTEAFF	TGTGCCAGCAGCGGAGGGGACAGTCTGAACACTGAAGCTTTCTTT
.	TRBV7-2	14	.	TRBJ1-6	CASSPRTDNSPLHF	TGTGCCAGCAGCCCACGGACAGATAATTCACCCCTCCACTTT
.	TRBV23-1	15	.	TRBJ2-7	CASSQSGRNSYEQYF	TGCGCCAGCAGTCAATCGGGCAGAAACTCCTACGAGCAGTACTTC
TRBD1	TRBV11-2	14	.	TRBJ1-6	CASSTGTGDSPLHF	TGTGCCAGCAGCACAGGGACAGGTGATTCACCCCTCCACTTT
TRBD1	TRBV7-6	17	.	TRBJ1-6	CASSSRGRNSYNSPLHF	TGTGCCAGCAGCTCCAGGGGGCGGAACTCCTATAATTCACCCCTCCACTTT
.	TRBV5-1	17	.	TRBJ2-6	CASTLGAISSGANVLTF	TGCGCCAGCACCCTGGGGGCCATAAGCTCTGGGGCCAACGTCCTGACTTTC
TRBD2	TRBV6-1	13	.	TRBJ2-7	CASSTPTSSQQYF	TGTGCCAGCAGTACCCCGACTAGCAGTCAGCAGTACTTC
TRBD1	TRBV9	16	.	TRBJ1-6	CASSPGGGRRDSPLHF	TGTGCCAGCAGCCCGGGAGGGGGCAGGCGGGATTCACCCCTCCACTTT
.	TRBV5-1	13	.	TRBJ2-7	CASSSTTDYEQYF	TGCGCCAGCAGTTCGACGACAGACTACGAGCAGTACTTC